This T cell receptor beta chain appears in the sequencing data of a study of blood T cell repertoires in COVID-19. Study-level information: Acute and convalescent COVID-19 samples came from the United States, Italy and Spain. Sources were T cells, B-cell-depleted T cells, or PBMCs; the material itself was cDNA or gDNA.

Sequenced by immunoSEQ multiplex PCR; TCRdb stores in-frame clones only, minus some. The sample carries hundreds of thousands of clones, around nine tenths recorded once. CDR1 is MNHEY and CDR2 is SMNVEV in the germline V gene (reference sequence). After removal of 5 bases from V and 5 bases from J, the junction contained 7 bases not matched to a gene. The CDR3 is 14 residues long. The chain has TRBV27 and TRBJ2-5; 8 nucleotides align to TRBD2. The sequence was obtained from a man aged 60 to 69 who had recovered from COVID-19. Sequenced sample: peripheral blood. The CDR3 DNA is TGTGCCAGCAGTCCCCCGGGAGGGTGGGAGACCCAGTACTTC. Translating it yields CASSPPGGWETQYF.